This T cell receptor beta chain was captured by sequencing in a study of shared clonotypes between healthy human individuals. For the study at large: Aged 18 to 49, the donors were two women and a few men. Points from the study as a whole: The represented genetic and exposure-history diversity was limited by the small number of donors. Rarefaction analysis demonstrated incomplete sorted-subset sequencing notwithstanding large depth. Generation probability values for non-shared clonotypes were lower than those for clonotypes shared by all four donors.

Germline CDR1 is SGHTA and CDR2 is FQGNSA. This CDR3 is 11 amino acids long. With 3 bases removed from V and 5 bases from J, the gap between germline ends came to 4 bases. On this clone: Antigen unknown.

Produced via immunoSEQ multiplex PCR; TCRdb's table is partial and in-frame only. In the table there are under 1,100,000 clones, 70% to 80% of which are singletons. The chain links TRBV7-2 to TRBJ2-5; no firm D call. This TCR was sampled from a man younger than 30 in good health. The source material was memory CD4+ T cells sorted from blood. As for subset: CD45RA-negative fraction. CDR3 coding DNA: TGTGCCAGCAGCTTCCACGAGACCCAGTACTTC. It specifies CASSFHETQYF. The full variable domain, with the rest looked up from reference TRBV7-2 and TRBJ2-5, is GAGVSQSPSNKVTEKGKDVELRCDPISGHTALYWYRQSLGQGLEFLIYFQGNSAPDKSGLPSDRFSAERTGGSVSTLTIQRTQQEDSAVYLCASSFHETQYFGPGTRLLVL.